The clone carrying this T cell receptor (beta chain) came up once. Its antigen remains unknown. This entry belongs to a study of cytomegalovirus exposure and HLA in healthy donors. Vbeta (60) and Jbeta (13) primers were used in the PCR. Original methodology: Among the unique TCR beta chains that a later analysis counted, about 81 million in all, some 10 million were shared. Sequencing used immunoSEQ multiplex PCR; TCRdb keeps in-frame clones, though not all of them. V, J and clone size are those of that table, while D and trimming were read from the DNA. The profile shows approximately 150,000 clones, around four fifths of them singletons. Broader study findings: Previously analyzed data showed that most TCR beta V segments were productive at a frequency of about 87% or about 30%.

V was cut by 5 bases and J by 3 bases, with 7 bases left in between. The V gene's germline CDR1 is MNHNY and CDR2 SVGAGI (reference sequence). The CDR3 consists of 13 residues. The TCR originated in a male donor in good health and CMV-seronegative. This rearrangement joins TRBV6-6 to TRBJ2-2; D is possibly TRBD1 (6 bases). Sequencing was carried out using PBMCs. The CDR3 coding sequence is TGTGCCAGCAGTCACAGGGACACCGGGGAGCTGTTTTTT. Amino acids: CASSHRDTGELFF.